The 29 T cell receptor beta chains in this list originate from one sample, sequenced in a study of OX40 agonist ivuxolimab in advanced cancers. Produced via immunoSEQ multiplex PCR; TCRdb's table is partial and in-frame only. The table has nearly 70,000 clones, approximately 83% seen once. Sequenced here: CD4+ or CD8+ T cells sorted from blood, sampled in a trial of the OX40 agonist ivuxolimab. The receptors here all came from an adult with an advanced solid tumor such as melanoma, head and neck, liver or kidney cancer.

V gene TRBV16 combines with J gene TRBJ1-5; 11 bases agree with TRBD1. V was pared by 4 bases and J by 3 bases, with 8 bases of the junction left unmatched. This CDR3 is 17 amino acids long. Germline lookup yields CDR1 KGHSY and CDR2 FQNENV. Here the CDR3 reads CASSPDRGQANNQPQHF. Written as DNA, the CDR3 is TGTGCCAGCAGCCCGGACAGGGGGCAAGCGAACAATCAGCCCCAGCATTTT.

The chain joins TRBV5-4 to TRBJ2-5; 7 nucleotides match TRBD1. The J segment lost 6 bases and the V segment lost 0 bases, leaving 5 bases of the junction unmatched. The CDR3 is made up of 14 amino acids. Per germline, CDR1 SGHNT and CDR2 YYREEE (reference sequence). In DNA, the CDR3 is TGTGCCAGCAGCTTGGCCAAGGGGGCAAAGACCCAGTACTTC. It specifies CASSLAKGAKTQYF.

V and J are TRBV11-3 and TRBJ2-2, with TRBD2 matching 8 bases. CDR1 and CDR2 from the germline V gene are SGHNT and YENEEA. CDR3 length: 18 residues. Losses at the gene ends were 5 bases for V and 6 bases for J; bases not matched to a gene: 17. CDR3 in DNA: TGTGCCAGCAGCCCCGCCGCCGGGGGGGCGCTTCCCCCCGGGGAGCTGTTTTTT. Its translation is CASSPAAGGALPPGELFF. The entire variable domain, with the rest obtained from reference TRBV11-3 and TRBJ2-2, is as follows: EAGVVQSPRYKIIEKKQPVAFWCNPISGHNTLYWYLQNLGQGPELLIRYENEEAVDDSQLPKDRFSAERLKGVDSTLKIQPAELGDSAVYLCASSPAAGGALPPGELFFGEGSRLTVL.

This clone was seen only once. V is TRBV18 and J is TRBJ1-5, with D possibly matching TRBD1 (5 bases). CDR3 length: 14 amino acids. V was cut by 2 bases and J by 3 bases, with 8 bases left in between. In germline, CDR1 is KGHSH, CDR2 LQKENI. The CDR3 nucleotides are TGTGCCAGCTCACCAAAGACAGACAATCAGCCCCAGCATTTT. This encodes CASSPKTDNQPQHF.

The rearrangement uses TRBV10-1 and TRBJ2-5; 8 bases agree with TRBD1. V gave up 2 bases and J gave up 6 bases; unmatched junction bases: 8. Germline V gene lookup returns CDR1 WNHNN and CDR2 SYGVQD (reference sequence). The CDR3 spans 15 residues. The CDR3 reads CASSEGGQGVKTQYF. CDR3 bases: TGCGCCAGCAGTGAGGGAGGACAGGGTGTAAAGACCCAGTACTTC.

V usage is TRBV5-1 and J usage is TRBJ1-2; TRBD1 aligns across 7 bases. The ends lost 4 bases at V and 4 bases at J; junction bases unmatched: 10. The CDR3 runs 15 residues. Germline assignment: CDR1 SGHRS and CDR2 YFSETQ. The CDR3 loop reads CASSPVEGGIYGYTF. DNA for the CDR3: TGCGCCAGCAGCCCCGTGGAAGGGGGCATCTATGGCTACACCTTC. The complete variable domain, with remaining parts taken from reference TRBV5-1 and TRBJ1-2, reads KAGVTQTPRYLIKTRGQQVTLSCSPISGHRSVSWYQQTPGQGLQFLFEYFSETQRNKGNFPGRFSGRQFSNSRSEMNVSTLELGDSALYLCASSPVEGGIYGYTFGSGTRLTVV.

This chain links TRBV19 with TRBJ2-7, with a possible D match to TRBD2 (6 bases). This CDR3 is 15 amino acids long. Trimming pared 2 bases from V and 5 bases from J, leaving 16 bases between. Germline V gene sequence: CDR1 LNHDA, CDR2 SQIVND (reference sequence). The chain's CDR3 is CASSINLAATHEQYF. The CDR3 DNA is TGTGCCAGTAGTATAAACTTAGCGGCCACCCACGAGCAGTACTTC.

J is TRBJ2-7 and V is TRBV14; D uncertain. Germline-derived CDR1 and CDR2 are SGHDN and FVKESK. V lost 0 bases and J 0 bases, leaving 6 bases between the germline ends. The CDR3 is 14 amino acids. The chain's CDR3 is CASSQEYSSYEQYF. DNA of the CDR3: TGTGCCAGCAGCCAAGAATACAGCTCCTACGAGCAGTACTTC.

This chain connects TRBV7-9 to TRBJ2-5; D gene unclear. This CDR3 is built from 14 residues. The germline gives CDR1 SEHNR, CDR2 FQNEAQ (reference sequence). The ends were cut back, 0 bases at V and 5 bases at J, with 10 bases in the middle. CDR3 nucleotides: TGTGCCAGCAGCTTAGCGAGGAATCTGGAGACCCAGTACTTC. Protein product: CASSLARNLETQYF.

The V and J genes are TRBV10-1 and TRBJ1-2, with 8 bases that match TRBD1. Germline CDR1 reads WNHNN; CDR2 reads SYGVQD (reference sequence). V dropped 2 bases and J dropped 7; count of bases not matched to a gene: 9. This CDR3 region has 15 residues. The chain's CDR3 is CASSEASGGAGGYTF. CDR3 DNA sequence: TGCGCCAGCAGTGAGGCTTCAGGGGGCGCAGGTGGCTACACCTTC.

The chain is built from TRBV7-9 and TRBJ1-5; 9 bases fit TRBD1. This CDR3 spans 16 amino acids. V lost 4 bases and J lost 1; bases outside the gene matches: 5. Germline assignment: CDR1 SEHNR and CDR2 FQNEAQ (reference sequence). DNA of the CDR3: TGTGCCAGCAGCTCCATGGACAGGGGAAGCAATCAGCCCCAGCATTTT. Its protein product is CASSSMDRGSNQPQHF.

The gene calls are TRBV29-1 and TRBJ2-7, with a tentative D call TRBD2 (6 bases). V gave up 3 bases and J gave up 3 bases, with 24 bases separating them. Germline CDR1 SQVTM, CDR2 ANQGSEA. The CDR3 consists of 17 residues. The CDR3 nucleotides read TGCAGCGTTGATCTGGGGGGTCGGCGTCACACCGACTACGAGCAGTACTTC. This sequence encodes CSVDLGGRRHTDYEQYF.

The chain combines TRBV5-4 with TRBJ2-7, with D possibly being TRBD1 (7 bases). The V end was cut by 4 bases, the J end by 1 base, with 9 bases between. Germline CDR1 SGHNT, CDR2 YYREEE (reference sequence). This CDR3 has 13 residues. The CDR3 nucleotides are TGTGCCAGCAGCGCGGGACAGTCCTACGAGCAGTACTTC. It yields the protein CASSAGQSYEQYF.

The CDR3: CASGLAQVGHWDTGELFF. The CDR3 nucleotides read TGTGCTAGTGGTTTGGCACAGGTGGGACATTGGGACACCGGGGAGCTGTTTTTT. The V call is TRBV12-5, the J call TRBJ2-2, with D perhaps TRBD1 (6 bases). The CDR3 has 18 residues. Germline lookup yields CDR1 LGHNT and CDR2 FRNRAP. The germline V and J ends were trimmed by 1 base and 3 bases, with 18 bases remaining between them.

This chain connects TRBV7-2 to TRBJ2-3, with 10 bases fitting TRBD2. V lost 5 bases to trimming and J lost 4 bases; unmatched junction nucleotides: 6. This CDR3 contains 15 residues. Germline V gene sequence: CDR1 SGHTA, CDR2 FQGNSA. In DNA, the CDR3 is TGTGCCAGCAGCCCGGGACTAGCGTTGTCAGATACGCAGTATTTT. This translates into CASSPGLALSDTQYF.

V is TRBV19 and J is TRBJ1-2; possibly TRBD1 for D (5 bases). Germline loops: CDR1 LNHDA, CDR2 SQIVND (reference sequence). V was shortened by 4 bases and J by 7 bases, with 16 bases between the two germline ends. This CDR3 region has 14 residues. This CDR3 is CASSTPGRRGGYTF. The CDR3 DNA is TGTGCCAGTAGTACCCCGGGGCGTAGAGGTGGCTACACCTTC.

The genes are TRBV11-2 and TRBJ1-3; a weak D match, TRBD1 (6 bases). Per germline, CDR1 SGHAT and CDR2 FQNNGV. Trimming removed 2 bases at V and 0 bases at J, with 14 bases between. CDR3 size: 17 residues. The CDR3 coding sequence is TGTGCCAGCAGCTTAAGGACGGGACACGACTCTGGAAACACCATATATTTT. This translates into CASSLRTGHDSGNTIYF.

Points on this clone: The sample has other DNA sequences that encode this CDR3 too. J is TRBJ2-3 and V is TRBV30, with D uncertain. CDR1 is GTSNPN, CDR2 SVGIG, per germline (reference sequence). The CDR3 contains 11 residues. Trimming left V 4 bases short and J 2 bases short, with 4 bases between. The CDR3 sequence is CAWTYTDTQYF. The CDR3 nucleotides are TGTGCCTGGACTTACACAGATACGCAGTATTTT.

The rearrangement links TRBV5-7 to TRBJ2-1; D perhaps matches TRBD2 (5 bases). TRBV5-7 falls under the ORF class, with uncertain function. CDR3 size: 19 residues. Trimming took off 4 bases at V and 7 bases at J, with 30 bases between the two ends. The CDR3 loop is CASSGSTYSSPGSHNEQFF. CDR3 nucleotides: TGTGCCAGCAGCGGAAGCACTTACAGTTCACCGGGGTCCCATAATGAGCAGTTCTTC.

The CDR3 is CASSPRQGFGELFF. CDR3 coding DNA: TGTGCCAGCAGCCCTAGGCAGGGGTTTGGGGAGCTGTTTTTT. The rearrangement uses TRBV7-6 and TRBJ2-2; possibly TRBD1 for D (6 bases). Trimming stripped 5 bases from V and 8 bases from J, with 15 bases between. From germline, CDR1 is SGHVS and CDR2 FNYEAQ. This CDR3 has 14 amino acids. Full variable domain (outside the CDR3, taken from reference TRBV7-6 and TRBJ2-2): GAGVSQSPRYKVTKRGQDVALRCDPISGHVSLYWYRQALGQGPEFLTYFNYEAQQDKSGLPNDRFSAERPEGSISTLTIQRTEQRDSAMYRCASSPRQGFGELFFGEGSRLTVL.

V gene TRBV28 combines with J gene TRBJ1-4; the D is unclear. This CDR3 is built from 17 residues. CDR1 is MDHEN, CDR2 SYDVKM, per germline. Deletions cut 2 bases from V and 7 bases from J, with 20 bases between. CDR3 in amino acids: CASSLPPQASWGEKLFF. The CDR3 DNA follows: TGTGCCAGCAGTTTACCCCCCCAAGCCTCATGGGGTGAAAAACTGTTTTTT. Full variable domain (outside the CDR3, taken from reference TRBV28 and TRBJ1-4): DVKVTQSSRYLVKRTGEKVFLECVQDMDHENMFWYRQDPGLGLRLIYFSYDVKMKEKGDIPEGYSVSREKKERFSLILESASTNQTSMYLCASSLPPQASWGEKLFFGSGTQLSVL.

This chain uses TRBV10-1 with TRBJ2-3; D remains ambiguous. Germline V gene data show CDR1 as WNHNN and CDR2 as SYGVQD (reference sequence). V dropped 3 bases and J dropped 2 bases, with 6 bases sitting between them. This CDR3 has 13 amino acids. The CDR3 region has the DNA TGCGCCAGCAGTGACCCCTCCACAGATACGCAGTATTTT. It encodes CASSDPSTDTQYF.

V usage is TRBV9 and J usage is TRBJ1-2; maybe TRBD1 (5 bases). Germline V gene data show CDR1 as SGDLS and CDR2 as YYNGEE. The CDR3 covers 14 residues. The V and J ends lost 0 bases and 3 bases respectively, with 9 bases between them. CDR3 in DNA: TGTGCCAGCAGCGTAGGTGGGGCTCACTATGGCTACACCTTC. Translation gives CASSVGGAHYGYTF.

In its sample, this clone was seen once. This chain uses TRBV20-1 with TRBJ1-2; D gene ambiguous. V was cut by 5 bases and J by 7 bases, with 8 bases left in between. CDR1 and CDR2 from the germline V gene are DFQATT and SNEGSKA (reference sequence). The CDR3 totals 10 residues. CDR3 coding DNA: TGCAGTGCTGAAGACCTTGGCTACACCTTC. Protein: CSAEDLGYTF.

This clone was found once. This chain links TRBV18 with TRBJ2-1; TRBD2 matches 8 bases. The CDR3 spans 14 residues. With V trimmed by 3 bases and J by 3 bases, 1 base remained unmatched. Germline V CDR1 and CDR2: KGHSH, LQKENI. DNA of the CDR3: TGTGCCAGCTCACCCGGGACTAGCTACAATGAGCAGTTCTTC. Amino acids: CASSPGTSYNEQFF.

CDR3 in amino acids: CAWSVGLAGYDQFF. The CDR3 DNA reads TGTGCCTGGAGTGTAGGACTAGCGGGCTACGATCAGTTCTTC. The chain carries TRBV30 and TRBJ2-1; 11 nucleotides match TRBD2. The CDR3 has 14 amino acids. CDR1 GTSNPN and CDR2 SVGIG come from the germline V gene (reference sequence). After removal of 0 bases from V and 13 bases from J, the junction contained 8 bases not matched to a gene.

The chain links TRBV11-2 to TRBJ1-2, with TRBD1 matching 9 bases. This CDR3 region has 15 residues. The J segment lost 6 bases and the V segment lost 2 bases, leaving 7 bases of the junction unmatched. The germline V gene has CDR1 SGHAT and CDR2 FQNNGV. CDR3 sequence reads: CASSLSNRGLDGYTF. The CDR3 DNA follows: TGTGCCAGCAGCTTATCTAACAGGGGGCTTGATGGCTACACCTTC.

The chain has TRBV18 and TRBJ2-7, with 9 positions matching TRBD1. J lost 2 bases, V lost 3 bases, and 2 bases had no gene match. The germline V gene has CDR1 KGHSH and CDR2 LQKENI. The CDR3 is 14 amino acids. CDR3 region: CASSPGTGPYEQYF. CDR3 nucleotide sequence: TGTGCCAGCTCACCGGGGACAGGGCCCTACGAGCAGTACTTC.

The chain joins TRBV29-1 to TRBJ1-5, with D tentatively TRBD1 (6 bases). This CDR3 is built from 12 residues. CDR1 and CDR2 from the germline V gene are SQVTM and ANQGSEA. Trimming removed 4 bases at V and 4 bases at J, with 8 bases between. Written as DNA, the CDR3 is TGCAGCGTTGGAGGGGGAAATCAGCCCCAGCATTTT. It codes for CSVGGGNQPQHF.